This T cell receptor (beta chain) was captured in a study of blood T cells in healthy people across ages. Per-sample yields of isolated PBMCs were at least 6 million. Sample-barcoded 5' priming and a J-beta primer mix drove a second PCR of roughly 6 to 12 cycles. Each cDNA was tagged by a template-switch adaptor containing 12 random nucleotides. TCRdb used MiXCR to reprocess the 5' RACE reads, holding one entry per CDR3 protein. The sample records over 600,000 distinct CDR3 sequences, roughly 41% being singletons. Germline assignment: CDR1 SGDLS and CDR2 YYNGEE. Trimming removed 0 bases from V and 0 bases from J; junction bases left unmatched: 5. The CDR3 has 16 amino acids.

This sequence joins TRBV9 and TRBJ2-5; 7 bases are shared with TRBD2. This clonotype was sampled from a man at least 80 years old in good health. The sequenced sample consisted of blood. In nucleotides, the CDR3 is TGTGCCAGCAGCGTAGGTAAACGGGGGGACCAAGAGACCCAGTACTTC. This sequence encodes CASSVGKRGDQETQYF.